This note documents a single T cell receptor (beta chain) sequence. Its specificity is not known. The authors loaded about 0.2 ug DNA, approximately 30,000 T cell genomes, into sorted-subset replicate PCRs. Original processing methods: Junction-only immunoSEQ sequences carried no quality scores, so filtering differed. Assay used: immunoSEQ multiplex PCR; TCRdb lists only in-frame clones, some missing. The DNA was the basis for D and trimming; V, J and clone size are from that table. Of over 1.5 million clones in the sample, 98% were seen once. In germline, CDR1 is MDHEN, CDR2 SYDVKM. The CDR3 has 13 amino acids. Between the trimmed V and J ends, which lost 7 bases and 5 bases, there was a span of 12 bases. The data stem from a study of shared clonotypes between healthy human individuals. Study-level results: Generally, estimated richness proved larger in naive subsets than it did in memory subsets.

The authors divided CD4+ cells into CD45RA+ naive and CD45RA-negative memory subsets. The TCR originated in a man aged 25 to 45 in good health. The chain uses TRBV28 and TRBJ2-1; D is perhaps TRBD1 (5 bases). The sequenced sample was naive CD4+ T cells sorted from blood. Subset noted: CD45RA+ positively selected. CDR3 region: CASKGAPNNEQFF. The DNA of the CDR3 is TGTGCCAGCAAAGGGGCCCCAAACAATGAGCAGTTCTTC.